This TCR beta chain was recorded in a study of blood T cell repertoires in COVID-19. At the level of the study: The analysed material was cDNA or gDNA that came from T cells, B-cell-depleted T cells, or PBMCs.

The CDR3 is made up of 13 amino acids. Germline CDR1 is LNHNV and CDR2 is YYDKDF (reference sequence). V lost 0 bases and J lost 3, with 5 bases in between. One Seattle source followed patients from active infection through their disease course. Per the study methods: Reference gene primer amplification yielded estimated nucleated cell counts. Measured with immunoSEQ multiplex PCR; TCRdb has only the in-frame clones, and not every one. V and J calls and clone size come straight from that table; D and trimming were deduced from the DNA. Seen here are tens of thousands of clones, roughly 70% observed once, and the top ten hold just under 4%.

The clonotype originates from a man between 65 and 85 years old with COVID-19, enrolled during active disease. V and J are TRBV15 and TRBJ2-5; no clear D. Sequencing input: peripheral blood. CDR3 amino acids: CATSREAEETQYF. CDR3 nucleotides: TGTGCCACCAGCAGAGAGGCTGAAGAGACCCAGTACTTC.